This entry is about one TCR beta chain. The antigen is unknown. The RNA, about 0.5 to 1 ug, was put through reverse transcription using random hexamers. One entry per CDR3 protein results from TCRdb running MiXCR on the immunoSEQ multiplex PCR reads. The sample lists hundreds of thousands of distinct CDR3 sequences; approximately 92% were seen once. Blood CD8+ and CD4+ T cells underwent high-throughput TCR beta sequencing. The sample originates from a study of CD8 T cells in Susac syndrome. Study-wide results and caveats: As the study acknowledged, the number of individuals in its TCR sequencing and HLA analysis was relatively small.

V was cut by 0 bases and J by 5 bases, with 12 bases left in between. Germline V gene lookup returns CDR1 SGDLS and CDR2 YYNGEE. The CDR3 is 14 amino acids. The clonotype comes from a human donor with multiple sclerosis. Sequenced input: CD4+ T cells from PBMCs. The chain combines TRBV9 with TRBJ2-7; weak D call: TRBD1 (5 bases). For the CDR3, the DNA is TGTGCCAGCAGCGTAGAAGATTTCAGGGACGAGCAGTACGTC. This gives the protein CASSVEDFRDEQYV.